The next 26 T cell receptor beta chains were all read from a single sample in a study of regulatory T cells in long-lasting Graves disease (dated by TCRdb to about 2021). The time point tag for this specimen amounts to: persistent/refractory GD, antithyroid drugs over 5 years with positive TRAb. For both TCR sequencing and RNA sequencing, RNA was extracted from PBMCs in TRIzol. Library preparation was by multiplex PCR. The listed sequencing device is Illumina HiSeq 4000. iRepertoire HTBI primers and Arm-PCR amplification of CDR3 regions were used to construct TCR beta libraries. TCRdb reprocessing: public reads trimmed at Q25 with fastp, clones called with MiXCR, in-frame beta chains kept. Each entry is one CDR3 protein sequence, shown with its most common DNA and genes. The sample table records roughly 700,000 distinct CDR3 sequences; about 32% of these occur just once. About 40% of the sample is held by the ten biggest clonotypes.

This sample comprised peripheral blood mononuclear cells (PBMCs), obtained when the disease was refractory, from a patient treated with antithyroid drugs. Receptor source: a female donor with Graves disease.

CDR3 in amino acids: CASIRRGDWGQPQHF. The CDR3 bases are TGTGCCAGTATCCGACGGGGGGATTGGGGTCAGCCCCAGCATTTT. The chain carries TRBV19 and TRBJ1-5; possibly TRBD1 for D (5 bases). V was cut by 7 bases and J by 6 bases, with 19 bases left in between. This CDR3 is built from 15 residues. Germline CDR1 LNHDA, CDR2 SQIVND (reference sequence).

The table lists this clonotype with a few counts. The chain carries TRBV28 and TRBJ1-3, with 8 bases aligning to TRBD1. V was pared by 5 bases and J by 2 bases, with 8 bases of the junction left unmatched. CDR3 length equals 16 residues. Germline V gene sequence: CDR1 MDHEN, CDR2 SYDVKM. DNA for the CDR3: TGTGCCAGCAGTGGTCAGGGGGCCTGGCCTGGAAACACCATATATTTT. Amino acid sequence: CASSGQGAWPGNTIYF.

This chain links TRBV6-1 with TRBJ1-2; D is ambiguous. Trimming removed 6 bases from V and 0 bases from J, with 14 bases in between. The CDR3 is made up of 15 amino acids. The germline V gene has CDR1 MNHNS and CDR2 SASEGT. The CDR3 loop is CASSPRETSNYGYTF. CDR3 in DNA: TGTGCCAGCAGCCCTCGGGAGACATCTAACTATGGCTACACCTTC.

This clonotype was counted a few times. The chain is built from TRBV29-1 and TRBJ2-5, with 8 bases identical to TRBD2. The germline gives CDR1 SQVTM, CDR2 ANQGSEA. Losses at the gene ends were 4 bases for V and 5 bases for J; bases not matched to a gene: 6. The CDR3 runs to 13 residues. CDR3 loop: CSVGITSGETQYF. CDR3 in DNA: TGCAGCGTTGGAATAACTAGCGGTGAGACCCAGTACTTC.

This clonotype was found a few times. This sequence joins TRBV11-2 and TRBJ2-7; D not certain. Trimming shortened V by 1 base and J by 5 bases, and 15 bases separated the two germline ends. The CDR3 contains 15 residues. Germline loops: CDR1 SGHAT, CDR2 FQNNGV. This chain's CDR3 is CASSLVCPAFDEQYF. The CDR3 region has the DNA TGTGCCAGCAGCTTAGTCTGTCCAGCCTTTGACGAGCAGTACTTC. The full variable domain, completed using reference TRBV11-2 and TRBJ2-7, is EAGVAQSPRYKIIEKRQSVAFWCNPISGHATLYWYQQILGQGPKLLIQFQNNGVVDDSQLPKDRFSAERLKGVDSTLKIQPAKLEDSAVYLCASSLVCPAFDEQYFGPGTRLTVT.

This chain's CDR3 is CASRTGPAGGNQPQHF. The CDR3 DNA follows: TGTGCCAGCAGGACAGGCCCTGCGGGTGGCAATCAGCCCCAGCATTTT. The rearrangement joins TRBV12-3 or TRBV12-4 to TRBJ1-5, with TRBD1 as a possible D gene (6 bases). The CDR3 runs to 16 residues. V lost 6 bases to trimming and J lost 2 bases, with 17 bases between them.

V is TRBV20-1 and J is TRBJ1-4, with 7 bases identical to TRBD1. The germline gives CDR1 DFQATT, CDR2 SNEGSKA (reference sequence). The CDR3 contains 14 residues. Germline trimming cut 8 bases from V and 5 bases from J; bases unmatched to any gene: 11. The CDR3 coding sequence is TGCAGTCCGAGTACCGGGACAGCAAATGAAAAACTGTTTTTT. Its protein product is CSPSTGTANEKLFF.

This clonotype appeared many times. The rearrangement links TRBV2 to TRBJ1-1; D is ambiguous. Per germline, CDR1 SNHLY and CDR2 FYNNEI. Trimming removed 0 bases from V and 2 bases from J, with 7 bases in between. The CDR3 sequence is 14 residues long. The CDR3, as DNA: TGTGCCAGCAGTGAAGCTTGGATCAACACTGAAGCTTTCTTT. Its protein product is CASSEAWINTEAFF.

The V call is TRBV20-1, the J call TRBJ1-5; a weak D match, TRBD1 (5 bases). The CDR3 covers 13 residues. Germline V CDR1 and CDR2: DFQATT, SNEGSKA (reference sequence). The germline V and J ends were trimmed by 8 bases and 6 bases, with 17 bases remaining between them. In DNA form, the CDR3 reads TGCAGTTCCCTAGTGGGGGGAACTCAGCCCCAGCATTTT. It encodes CSSLVGGTQPQHF.

The rearrangement joins TRBV6-1 to TRBJ1-1; unclear D gene. V lost 6 bases, J lost 6 bases, and 8 bases lay in between. CDR1 and CDR2 (germline): MNHNS, SASEGT. The length of the CDR3 is 11 residues. CDR3 loop: CASRTPSEAFF. The CDR3 DNA follows: TGTGCCAGCAGAACACCATCTGAAGCTTTCTTT.

V and J are TRBV28 and TRBJ2-7; D uncertain. There are 15 residues in the CDR3. Between the trimmed V and J ends, which lost 3 bases and 0 bases, there was a span of 12 bases. CDR1 is MDHEN, CDR2 SYDVKM, per germline. This CDR3 reads CASSLKDTGSYEQYF. CDR3 DNA sequence: TGTGCCAGCAGTTTGAAAGACACGGGCTCCTACGAGCAGTACTTC.

This clonotype was observed a few times. V gene TRBV5-1 combines with J gene TRBJ2-2; a possible D gene is TRBD1 (5 bases). The germline V gene encodes CDR1 SGHRS and CDR2 YFSETQ. The V end lost 4 bases, the J end lost 6 bases, and 13 bases lay between the germline ends. The CDR3 runs 14 residues. CDR3 amino acids: CASSPAGLSGELFF. CDR3 DNA: TGCGCCAGCAGCCCGGCAGGGCTGTCCGGGGAGCTGTTTTTT. The full variable domain, completed using reference TRBV5-1 and TRBJ2-2, is KAGVTQTPRYLIKTRGQQVTLSCSPISGHRSVSWYQQTPGQGLQFLFEYFSETQRNKGNFPGRFSGRQFSNSRSEMNVSTLELGDSALYLCASSPAGLSGELFFGEGSRLTVL.

The chain uses TRBV3-1 and TRBJ1-4; tentatively, D is TRBD1 (5 bases). This CDR3 is 16 amino acids long. Trimming took 3 bases from V and 4 from J, leaving 15 bases between them. The germline V gene encodes CDR1 LGHDT and CDR2 YNNKEL (reference sequence). The DNA for the CDR3 is TGTGCCAGCAGCCAGCAGGGTTCACCATATAATGAAAAACTGTTTTTT. As protein: CASSQQGSPYNEKLFF.

V gene TRBV3-1 combines with J gene TRBJ2-5, with 9 positions matching TRBD1. The V gene end was trimmed by 4 bases and the J gene end by 2 bases; junction bases not matched to a gene: 8. CDR3 size: 16 residues. CDR1 and CDR2 from the germline V gene are LGHDT and YNNKEL (reference sequence). CDR3 in amino acids: CASSLSGTGFQETQYF. The CDR3 nucleotides are TGTGCCAGCAGCCTTTCCGGGACAGGGTTTCAAGAGACCCAGTACTTC.

This clonotype was seen a few times. The chain has TRBV28 and TRBJ1-5, with a weak D call TRBD1 (5 bases). The CDR3 is 12 amino acids. Trimming stripped 5 bases from V and 5 bases from J, with 7 bases between. Germline V gene lookup returns CDR1 MDHEN and CDR2 SYDVKM. The chain's CDR3 is CASSPGYQPQHF. DNA of the CDR3: TGTGCCAGCAGTCCAGGGTATCAGCCCCAGCATTTT.

This sequence joins TRBV5-1 and TRBJ1-1; D remains ambiguous. The CDR3 consists of 15 residues. CDR1 and CDR2 (germline): SGHRS, YFSETQ. V dropped 0 bases and J dropped 1 base, with 10 bases sitting between them. The chain's CDR3 is CASSLEVRGNTEAFF. Written as DNA, the CDR3 is TGCGCCAGCAGCTTGGAAGTGCGAGGGAACACTGAAGCTTTCTTT.

The chain links TRBV15 to TRBJ1-2; D gene uncertain. Germline V gene sequence: CDR1 LNHNV, CDR2 YYDKDF (reference sequence). V dropped 3 bases and J dropped 3 bases, with 8 bases sitting between them. This CDR3 has 13 residues. In DNA form, the CDR3 reads TGTGCCACCAGCAGTGATAGGGACTATGGCTACACCTTC. Protein: CATSSDRDYGYTF.

This clonotype showed up many times. The chain carries TRBV12-3 or TRBV12-4 and TRBJ1-2; D gene unclear. The ends were cut back, 0 bases at V and 6 bases at J, with 14 bases in the middle. The length of the CDR3 is 15 residues. This chain's CDR3 is CASSLAGRAQDGYTF. For the CDR3, the DNA is TGTGCCAGCAGTTTAGCCGGGCGGGCCCAGGATGGCTACACCTTC.

V is TRBV20-1 and J is TRBJ1-6; possible D gene TRBD1, 5 bases. The V gene's germline CDR1 is DFQATT and CDR2 SNEGSKA (reference sequence). The CDR3 spans 15 residues. V was clipped by 1 base and J by 2 bases, with 9 bases between them. The CDR3 DNA is TGCAGTGCTAGAGCAGGGATCGCCTATAATTCACCCCTCCACTTT. Translation gives CSARAGIAYNSPLHF.

This rearrangement joins TRBV20-1 to TRBJ2-3; D might be TRBD2 (7 bases). Trimming shortened V by 4 bases and J by 0 bases, and 11 bases separated the two germline ends. CDR1 is DFQATT and CDR2 is SNEGSKA in the germline V gene (reference sequence). CDR3 length: 14 amino acids. The CDR3 reads CSAIAGASTDTQYF. The CDR3 DNA follows: TGCAGTGCTATTGCGGGGGCTAGCACAGATACGCAGTATTTT.

This sequence joins TRBV6-1 and TRBJ2-2; TRBD1 aligns across 7 bases. V gave up 7 bases and J gave up 7 bases; unmatched junction bases: 12. The CDR3 contains 15 residues. Germline CDR1 and CDR2: MNHNS and SASEGT. This chain's CDR3 is CASKGAGIANGELFF. The CDR3 DNA is TGTGCCAGCAAGGGGGCCGGGATTGCGAACGGGGAGCTGTTTTTT.

This clonotype was found a few times. J is TRBJ2-5 and V is TRBV19; 9 bases line up with TRBD2. Germline CDR1 LNHDA, CDR2 SQIVND (reference sequence). CDR3 length equals 16 residues. The V gene end was trimmed by 7 bases and the J gene end by 5 bases; junction bases not matched to a gene: 14. Here the CDR3 DNA reads TGTGCCAGTACCCCCCGTGGGGTAGCGGGAGTCGAGACCCAGTACTTC. Translation: CASTPRGVAGVETQYF.

The chain has TRBV25-1 and TRBJ2-5; D is ambiguous. The CDR3 is made up of 14 amino acids. Trimming pared 1 base from V and 5 bases from J, leaving 11 bases between. The V gene's germline CDR1 is MGHDK and CDR2 SYGVNS. The CDR3, as DNA: TGTGCCAGCAGTGAATCAGCAGCCCCGGAGACCCAGTACTTC. Protein sequence: CASSESAAPETQYF.

This clonotype came up once. V is TRBV25-1 and J is TRBJ2-4, with a possible D match to TRBD2 (5 bases). The V end was cut by 5 bases, the J end by 8 bases, with 13 bases between. CDR3 size: 13 residues. Germline CDR1 is MGHDK and CDR2 is SYGVNS. CDR3 nucleotides: TGTGCCAGCAGTCCACTCGGGGTGTACATTCAGTACTTC. Its translation is CASSPLGVYIQYF. Combining the CDR3 with reference TRBV25-1 and TRBJ2-4 gives the whole variable domain EADIYQTPRYLVIGTGKKITLECSQTMGHDKMYWYQQDPGMELHLIHYSYGVNSTEKGDLSSESTVSRIRTEHFPLTLESARPSHTSQYLCASSPLGVYIQYFGAGTRLSVL.

V and J are TRBV15 and TRBJ1-1, with a weak D call TRBD1 (5 bases). Germline V gene lookup returns CDR1 LNHNV and CDR2 YYDKDF (reference sequence). V lost 2 bases to trimming and J lost 4 bases, with 23 bases between them. This CDR3 comprises 18 residues. CDR3 DNA: TGTGCCACCAGCAGAAAAACTGGTAATTTTTGGGGGGTCACTGAAGCTTTCTTT. As protein: CATSRKTGNFWGVTEAFF.

This clonotype has only a few counts. The chain employs TRBV10-3 and TRBJ2-5; D gene ambiguous. Per the germline V gene, CDR1 is ENHRY and CDR2 is SYGVKD. Trimming stripped 4 bases from V and 2 bases from J, with 8 bases between. CDR3 length: 13 amino acids. The CDR3 loop reads CAISAGSQETQYF. In nucleotides, the CDR3 is TGTGCCATCAGTGCGGGCAGTCAAGAGACCCAGTACTTC.